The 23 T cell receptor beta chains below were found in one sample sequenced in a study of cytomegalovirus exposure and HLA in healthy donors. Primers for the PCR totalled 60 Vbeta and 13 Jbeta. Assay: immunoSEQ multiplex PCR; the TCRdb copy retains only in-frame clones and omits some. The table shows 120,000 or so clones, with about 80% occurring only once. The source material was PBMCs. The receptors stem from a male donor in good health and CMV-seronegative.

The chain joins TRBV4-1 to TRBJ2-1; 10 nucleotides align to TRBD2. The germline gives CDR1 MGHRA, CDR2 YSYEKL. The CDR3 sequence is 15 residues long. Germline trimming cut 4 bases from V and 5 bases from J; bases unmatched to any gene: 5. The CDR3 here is CASSLLAGPNNEQFF. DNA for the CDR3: TGCGCCAGCAGCCTACTAGCGGGACCTAACAATGAGCAGTTCTTC.

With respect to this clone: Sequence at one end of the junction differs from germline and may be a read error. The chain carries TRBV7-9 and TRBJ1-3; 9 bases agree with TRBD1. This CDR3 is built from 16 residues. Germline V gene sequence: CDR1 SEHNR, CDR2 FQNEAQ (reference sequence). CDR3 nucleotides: TGTTCCAGCAGCTCGGACAGGGGAACTTTCGTGAACACCATATATTTT. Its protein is CSSSSDRGTFVNTIYF.

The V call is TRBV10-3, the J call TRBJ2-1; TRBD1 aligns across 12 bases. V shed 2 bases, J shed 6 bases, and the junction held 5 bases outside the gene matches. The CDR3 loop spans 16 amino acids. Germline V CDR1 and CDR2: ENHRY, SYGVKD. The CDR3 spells CAISERGQGAGNEQFF. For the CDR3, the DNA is TGTGCCATCAGTGAGAGGGGACAGGGGGCAGGCAATGAGCAGTTCTTC.

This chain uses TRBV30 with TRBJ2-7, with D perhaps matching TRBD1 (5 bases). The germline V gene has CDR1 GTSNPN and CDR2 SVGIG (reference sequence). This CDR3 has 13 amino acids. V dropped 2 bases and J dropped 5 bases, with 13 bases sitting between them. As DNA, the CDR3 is TGTGCCTGGAGTAACCCTTCAGGGAACGAGCAGTACTTC. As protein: CAWSNPSGNEQYF.

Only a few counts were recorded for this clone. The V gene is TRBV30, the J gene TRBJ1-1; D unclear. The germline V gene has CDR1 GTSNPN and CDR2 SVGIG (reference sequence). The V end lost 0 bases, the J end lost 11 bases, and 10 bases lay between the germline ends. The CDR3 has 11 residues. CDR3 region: CAWSVPSRAFF. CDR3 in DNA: TGTGCCTGGAGTGTACCCTCTAGGGCTTTCTTT.

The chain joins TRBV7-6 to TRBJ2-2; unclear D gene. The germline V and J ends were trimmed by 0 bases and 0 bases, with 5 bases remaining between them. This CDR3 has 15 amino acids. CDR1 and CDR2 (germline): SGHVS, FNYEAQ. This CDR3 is CASSLARTNTGELFF. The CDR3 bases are TGTGCCAGCAGCTTAGCGCGGACGAACACCGGGGAGCTGTTTTTT. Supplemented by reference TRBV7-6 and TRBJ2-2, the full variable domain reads GAGVSQSPRYKVTKRGQDVALRCDPISGHVSLYWYRQALGQGPEFLTYFNYEAQQDKSGLPNDRFSAERPEGSISTLTIQRTEQRDSAMYRCASSLARTNTGELFFGEGSRLTVL.

This CDR3 reads CASNLTGGYEQYF. CDR3 in DNA: TGTGCCAGCAATTTGACAGGGGGCTACGAGCAGTACTTC. The chain has TRBV25-1 and TRBJ2-7; 9 nucleotides line up with TRBD1. The CDR3 extends over 13 amino acids. Germline V CDR1 and CDR2: MGHDK, SYGVNS. J lost 3 bases, V lost 7 bases, and 4 bases had no gene match.

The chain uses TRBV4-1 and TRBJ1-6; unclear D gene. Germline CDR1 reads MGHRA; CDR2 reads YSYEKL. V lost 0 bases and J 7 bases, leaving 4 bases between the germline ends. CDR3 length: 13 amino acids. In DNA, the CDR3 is TGCGCCAGCAGCCAAGATCGGAATTCACCCCTCCACTTT. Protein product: CASSQDRNSPLHF.

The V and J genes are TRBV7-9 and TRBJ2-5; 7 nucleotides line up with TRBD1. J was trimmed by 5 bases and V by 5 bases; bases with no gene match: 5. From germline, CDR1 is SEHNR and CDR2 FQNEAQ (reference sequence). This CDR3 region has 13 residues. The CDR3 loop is CASSVTGRETQYF. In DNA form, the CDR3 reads TGTGCCAGCAGCGTGACAGGGCGGGAGACCCAGTACTTC.

The CDR3: CASRPPGVSSGANVLTF. The CDR3 DNA reads TGTGCCAGCCGTCCACCAGGTGTAAGCTCTGGGGCCAACGTCCTGACTTTC. The V gene is TRBV25-1, the J gene TRBJ2-6; D remains unclear. The CDR3 covers 17 residues. The germline V gene encodes CDR1 MGHDK and CDR2 SYGVNS. Trimming left V 8 bases short and J 0 bases short, with 17 bases between.

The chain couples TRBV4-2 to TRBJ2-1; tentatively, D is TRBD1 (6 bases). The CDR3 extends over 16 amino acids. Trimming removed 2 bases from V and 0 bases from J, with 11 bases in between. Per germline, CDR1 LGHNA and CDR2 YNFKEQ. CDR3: CASSQTTGSSYNEQFF. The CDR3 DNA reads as TGTGCCAGCAGCCAAACGACAGGCAGCTCCTACAATGAGCAGTTCTTC.

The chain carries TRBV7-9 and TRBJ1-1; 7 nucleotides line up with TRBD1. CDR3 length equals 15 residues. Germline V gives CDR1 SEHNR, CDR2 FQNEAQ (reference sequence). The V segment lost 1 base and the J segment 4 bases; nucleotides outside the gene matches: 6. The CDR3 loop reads CASSLETGWSTEAFF. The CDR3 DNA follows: TGTGCCAGCAGCTTAGAGACAGGGTGGAGCACTGAAGCTTTCTTT. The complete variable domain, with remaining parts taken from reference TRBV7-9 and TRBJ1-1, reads DTGVSQNPRHKITKRGQNVTFRCDPISEHNRLYWYRQTLGQGPEFLTYFQNEAQLEKSRLLSDRFSAERPKGSFSTLEIQRTEQGDSAMYLCASSLETGWSTEAFFGQGTRLTVV.

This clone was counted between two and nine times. CDR3 amino acids: CASSLSRLAAEQYF. The CDR3 region has the DNA TGTGCCAGCAGCTTATCTCGACTAGCGGCGGAGCAGTACTTC. This sequence joins TRBV7-2 and TRBJ2-7, with TRBD2 matching over 9 bases. The junction had 6 bases not matched to a gene; V was cut back by 2 bases and J by 7 bases. The germline CDR1 and CDR2 sequences are SGHTA and FQGNSA. The CDR3 has 14 amino acids.

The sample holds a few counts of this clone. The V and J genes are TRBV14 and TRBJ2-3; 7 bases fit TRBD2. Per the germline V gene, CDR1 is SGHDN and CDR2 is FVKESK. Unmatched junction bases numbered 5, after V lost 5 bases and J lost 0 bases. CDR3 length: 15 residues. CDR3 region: CASSSGTISTDTQYF. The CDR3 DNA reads TGTGCCAGCAGCTCCGGGACTATCAGCACAGATACGCAGTATTTT.

The CDR3 coding sequence is TGTGCCAGCAGCCAATTGACAGATTACTATGGCTACACCTTC. This translates into CASSQLTDYYGYTF. The chain recombines TRBV14 with TRBJ1-2, with D possibly TRBD1 on 5 matching bases. The CDR3 covers 14 residues. Trimming took 2 bases from V and 3 from J, leaving 10 bases between them. Germline V lookup: CDR1 SGHDN, CDR2 FVKESK. Combining the CDR3 with reference TRBV14 and TRBJ1-2 gives the whole variable domain EAGVTQFPSHSVIEKGQTVTLRCDPISGHDNLYWYRRVMGKEIKFLLHFVKESKQDESGMPNNRFLAERTGGTYSTLKVQPAELEDSGVYFCASSQLTDYYGYTFGSGTRLTVV.

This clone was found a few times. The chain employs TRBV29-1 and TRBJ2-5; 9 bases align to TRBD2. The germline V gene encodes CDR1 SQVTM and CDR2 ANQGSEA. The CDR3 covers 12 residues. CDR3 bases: TGCAGTGGAGCGGGAGGACAAGAGACCCAGTACTTC. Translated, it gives CSGAGGQETQYF.

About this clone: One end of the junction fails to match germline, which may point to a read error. The CDR3 here is CSSSPAAATNEKLFF. CDR3 bases: TGTTCCAGCAGCCCGGCGGCTGCAACTAATGAAAAACTGTTTTTT. This chain links TRBV7-9 with TRBJ1-4; unclear D gene. There are 15 residues in the CDR3. Germline CDR1 and CDR2: SEHNR and FQNEAQ (reference sequence).

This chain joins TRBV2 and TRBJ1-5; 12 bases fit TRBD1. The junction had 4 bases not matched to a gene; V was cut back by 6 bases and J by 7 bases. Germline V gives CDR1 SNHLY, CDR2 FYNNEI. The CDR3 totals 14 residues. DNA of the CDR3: TGTGCCAGCAGGTCCGGGACAGGGGGCCAGCCCCAGCATTTT. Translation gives CASRSGTGGQPQHF.

CDR3 sequence (DNA): TGTGCCAGCAGCTCGCAACCGACTAGCGGGGGGGCTACTTTCTACGAGCAGTACTTC. This gives the protein CASSSQPTSGGATFYEQYF. The chain employs TRBV7-2 and TRBJ2-7, with TRBD2 matching 14 bases. V dropped 4 bases and J dropped 3; count of bases not matched to a gene: 14. Germline V CDR1 and CDR2: SGHTA, FQGNSA. This CDR3 has 19 residues.

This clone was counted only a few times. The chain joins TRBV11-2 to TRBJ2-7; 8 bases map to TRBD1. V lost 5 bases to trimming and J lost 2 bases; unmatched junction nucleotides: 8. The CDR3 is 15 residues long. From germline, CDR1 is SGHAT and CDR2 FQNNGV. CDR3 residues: CASSTRTGITYEQYF. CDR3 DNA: TGTGCCAGCAGCACTAGGACAGGGATCACCTACGAGCAGTACTTC.

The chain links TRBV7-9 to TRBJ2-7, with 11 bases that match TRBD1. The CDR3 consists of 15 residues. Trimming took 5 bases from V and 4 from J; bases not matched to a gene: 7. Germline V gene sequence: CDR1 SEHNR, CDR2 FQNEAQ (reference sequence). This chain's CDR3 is CASSKSRDRGYEQYF. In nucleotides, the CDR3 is TGTGCCAGCAGCAAAAGCCGGGACAGGGGGTACGAGCAGTACTTC.

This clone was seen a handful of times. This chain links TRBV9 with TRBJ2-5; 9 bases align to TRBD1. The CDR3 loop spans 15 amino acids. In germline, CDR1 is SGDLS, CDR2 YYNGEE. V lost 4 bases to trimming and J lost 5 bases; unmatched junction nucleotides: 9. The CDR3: CASSPRQGVLETQYF. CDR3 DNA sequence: TGTGCCAGCAGCCCCCGACAGGGGGTGTTGGAGACCCAGTACTTC. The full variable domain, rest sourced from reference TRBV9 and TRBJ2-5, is DSGVTQTPKHLITATGQRVTLRCSPRSGDLSVYWYQQSLDQGLQFLIQYYNGEERAKGNILERFSAQQFPDLHSELNLSSLELGDSALYFCASSPRQGVLETQYFGPGTRLLVL.

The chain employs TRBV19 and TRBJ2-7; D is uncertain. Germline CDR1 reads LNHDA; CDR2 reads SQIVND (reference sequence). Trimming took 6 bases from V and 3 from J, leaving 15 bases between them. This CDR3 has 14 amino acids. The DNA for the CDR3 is TGTGCCAGTAGCGCTCGTCAGGTAGGCTACGAGCAGTACTTC. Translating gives CASSARQVGYEQYF.